What follows are 5 T cell receptor beta chains derived from one specimen sequenced in a study of human T cells and chemical hapten exposure. The sample's time point: patch test 1, 2 weeks after DPC sensitization. The treatment was: therapeutic diphenylcyclopropenone sensitization with weekly scalp DPC. TCRdb fed the RACE reads into MiXCR, producing one record per CDR3 protein. Seen here are 300,000 to 400,000 distinct CDR3 sequences, about 7% observed once, and the top ten hold 7.5% to 9%. The sample in question was whole blood, obtained in connection with sensitization to the hapten diphenylcyclopropenone (DPC). All receptors derive from a woman between 18 and 29 years old with alopecia areata. Some clones in this sample may be carry-over from other donors' samples.

This chain uses TRBV18 with TRBJ2-7; 9 bases line up with TRBD1. Germline CDR1 is KGHSH and CDR2 is LQKENI. Trimming at V came to 3 bases and at J to 5 bases, leaving 8 bases not matched to a gene. CDR3 length: 15 residues. The CDR3 region has the DNA TGTGCCAGCTCACCCGCTCGGACAGGGGAGGACGAGCAGTACTTC. It yields the protein CASSPARTGEDEQYF. Supplemented by reference TRBV18 and TRBJ2-7, the full variable domain reads NAGVMQNPRHLVRRRGQEARLRCSPMKGHSHVYWYRQLPEEGLKFMVYLQKENIIDESGMPKERFSAEFPKEGPSILRIQQVVRGDSAAYFCASSPARTGEDEQYFGPGTRLTVT.

J is TRBJ2-3 and V is TRBV2; 8 nucleotides line up with TRBD2. After removal of 1 base from V and 7 bases from J, the junction contained 7 bases not matched to a gene. This CDR3 contains 15 residues. The V gene's germline CDR1 is SNHLY and CDR2 FYNNEI. The CDR3 DNA reads TGTGCCAGCAGTGAAGACGGGGGGGCCTGGAATACGCAGTATTTT. It specifies CASSEDGGAWNTQYF. The full variable domain, rest sourced from reference TRBV2 and TRBJ2-3, is EPEVTQTPSHQVTQMGQEVILRCVPISNHLYFYWYRQILGQKVEFLVSFYNNEISEKSEIFDDQFSVERPDGSNFTLKIRSTKLEDSAMYFCASSEDGGAWNTQYFGPGTRLTVL.

The rearrangement joins TRBV6-6 to TRBJ1-2; 10 bases map to TRBD1. The ends lost 4 bases at V and 11 bases at J; junction bases unmatched: 7. The length of the CDR3 is 13 residues. Germline loops: CDR1 MNHNY, CDR2 SVGAGI (reference sequence). The CDR3 loop reads CASSSGTGVNYTF. DNA of the CDR3: TGTGCCAGCAGTTCCGGGACAGGGGTTAATTACACCTTC.

This clonotype occurred a few times. The chain recombines TRBV6-1 with TRBJ1-2, with D possibly being TRBD1 (5 bases). In germline, CDR1 is MNHNS, CDR2 SASEGT. V was pared by 5 bases and J by 7 bases, with 26 bases between. CDR3 length: 17 residues. The CDR3 sequence is CASSLYQLGTHLVGYTF. As DNA, the CDR3 is TGTGCCAGCAGTCTTTACCAGCTCGGGACCCACCTAGTTGGCTACACCTTC.

This clonotype has ten or more counts. The CDR3 protein is CASSGEGYNEQFF. Here the CDR3 DNA reads TGTGCCAGCAGCGGAGAGGGCTACAATGAGCAGTTCTTC. This chain connects TRBV9 to TRBJ2-1; TRBD2 is a possible D gene (5 bases). This CDR3 contains 13 residues. Trimming took off 3 bases at V and 3 bases at J, with 7 bases between the two ends. Germline V gives CDR1 SGDLS, CDR2 YYNGEE.